This TCR beta chain comes out of a study of blood T cell repertoires in COVID-19. At the level of the study: The analysed material was cDNA or gDNA that came from T cells, B-cell-depleted T cells, or PBMCs.

This table comes from immunoSEQ multiplex PCR, and its TCRdb copy is limited to in-frame clones, with some not included. The table includes about 54,000 clones, more than 90% detected once. The germline V gene encodes CDR1 MNHEY and CDR2 SVGAGI. V gave up 5 bases and J gave up 3 bases; unmatched junction bases: 8. This CDR3 spans 15 amino acids. The specimen was peripheral blood. The rearrangement uses TRBV6-5 and TRBJ2-7; 9 bases line up with TRBD1. The TCR sequence derives from a man aged 50-60 years with acute or convalescent COVID-19. In DNA form, the CDR3 reads TGTGCCAGCAGTCAGGGACAGGGCCGTTACTACGAGCAGTACTTC. This sequence encodes CASSQGQGRYYEQYF.